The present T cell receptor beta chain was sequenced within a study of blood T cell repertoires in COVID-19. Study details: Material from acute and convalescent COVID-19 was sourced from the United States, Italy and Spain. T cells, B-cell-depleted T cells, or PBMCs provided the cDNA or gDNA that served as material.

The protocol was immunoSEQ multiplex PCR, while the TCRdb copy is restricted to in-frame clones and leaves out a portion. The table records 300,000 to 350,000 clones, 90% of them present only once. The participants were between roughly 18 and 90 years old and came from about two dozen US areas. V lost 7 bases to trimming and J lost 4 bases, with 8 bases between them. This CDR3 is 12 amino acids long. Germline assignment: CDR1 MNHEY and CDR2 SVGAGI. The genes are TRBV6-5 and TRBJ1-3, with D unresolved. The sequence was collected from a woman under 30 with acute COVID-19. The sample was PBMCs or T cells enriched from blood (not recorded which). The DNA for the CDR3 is TGTGCCAGCACCGATGCGGGAAACACCATATATTTT. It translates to CASTDAGNTIYF.